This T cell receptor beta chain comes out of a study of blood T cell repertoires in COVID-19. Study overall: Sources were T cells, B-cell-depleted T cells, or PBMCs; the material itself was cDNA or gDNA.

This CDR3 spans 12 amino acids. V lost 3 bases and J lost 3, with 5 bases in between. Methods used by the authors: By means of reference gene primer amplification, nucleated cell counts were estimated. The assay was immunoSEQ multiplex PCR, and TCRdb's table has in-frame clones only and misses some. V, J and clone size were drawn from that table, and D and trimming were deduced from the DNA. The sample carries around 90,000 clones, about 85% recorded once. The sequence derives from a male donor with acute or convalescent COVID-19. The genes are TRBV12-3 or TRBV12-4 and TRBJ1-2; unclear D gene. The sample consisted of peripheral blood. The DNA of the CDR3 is TGTGCCAGCAGTTTTACGGACTATGGCTACACCTTC. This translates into CASSFTDYGYTF.